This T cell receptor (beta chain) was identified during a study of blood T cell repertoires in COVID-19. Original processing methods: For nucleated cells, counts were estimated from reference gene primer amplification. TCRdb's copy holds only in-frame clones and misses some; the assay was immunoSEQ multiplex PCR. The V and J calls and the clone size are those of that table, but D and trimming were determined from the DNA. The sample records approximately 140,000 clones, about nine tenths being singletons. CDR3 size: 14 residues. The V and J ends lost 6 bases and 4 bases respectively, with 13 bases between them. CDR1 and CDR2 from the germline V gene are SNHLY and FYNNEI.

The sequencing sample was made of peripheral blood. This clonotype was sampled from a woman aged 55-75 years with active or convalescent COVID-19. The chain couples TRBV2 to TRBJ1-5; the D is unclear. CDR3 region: CASRSIMPNQPQHF. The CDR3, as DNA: TGTGCCAGCAGGTCTATTATGCCAAATCAGCCCCAGCATTTT.